This is a list of T cell receptor beta chains from one sample in a study of blood T cell repertoires in COVID-19. The method was immunoSEQ multiplex PCR; TCRdb's version includes in-frame clones alone and lacks a portion of them. The sample carries a few hundred thousand clones, around 84% recorded once. The source material was peripheral blood. The receptors were gathered from a man aged 50-60 years with acute or convalescent COVID-19. Each CDR3 is given with its conserved first and last residue. The D gene is left open where the match is weak. Size tells how often a clone was seen (once, few, many) or the class of an expanded clone, and some rows leave it out.

D	J	size	V	DNA	CDR3
-	TRBJ1-2	-	TRBV7-2	TGTGCCAGCAGCTTTCCCCGCAGGGTGCATGGCTACACCTTC	CASSFPRRVHGYTF
-	TRBJ2-2	-	TRBV7-9	TGTGCCAGCAGCTTTCCCCGGTCGAACACCGGGGAGCTGTTTTTT	CASSFPRSNTGELFF
TRBD1	TRBJ1-2	-	TRBV3-1/TRBV3-2	TGTGCCAGCAGCCATTCGGGACAGGGGGCCGGCTACACCTTC	CASSHSGQGAGYTF
-	TRBJ1-2	-	TRBV3-1/TRBV3-2	TGTGCCAGCAGCCCCGACAGTTCCTATGGCTACACCTTC	CASSPDSSYGYTF
-	TRBJ2-3	-	TRBV30	TGTGCCTGGAGTGTAAGGGGCCCGGGTACGCAGTATTTT	CAWSVRGPGTQYF
TRBD1	TRBJ1-2	-	TRBV2	TGTGCCAGCAGGAGACAGGGGGCCGAATATGGCTACACCTTC	CASRRQGAEYGYTF
-	TRBJ2-2	-	TRBV18	TGTGCCAGCTCACGACGACAGGAAAACACCGGGGAGCTGTTTTTT	CASSRRQENTGELFF
TRBD1	TRBJ1-5	-	TRBV27	TGTGCCAGCAGTCAGGCACAGGGGTTTCAGCCCCAGCATTTT	CASSQAQGFQPQHF
TRBD2	TRBJ2-6	-	TRBV5-6	TGTGCCAGCAGCTTGCAAGTGGCAGCGGGACTCTCTGGGGCCAACGTCCTGACTTTC	CASSLQVAAGLSGANVLTF
-	TRBJ1-5	-	TRBV6-5	TGTGCCAGCAACTCTCGGGGGGACGGCAATCAGCCCCAGCATTTT	CASNSRGDGNQPQHF
TRBD1	TRBJ2-4	-	TRBV5-1	TGCGCCAGCAGCTTCTCGACAGGGGGAGCCAAAAACATTCAGTACTTC	CASSFSTGGAKNIQYF
-	TRBJ2-1	-	TRBV9	TGTGCCAGCAGCGTAGTAGGGGTCCTGGATGAGCAGTTCTTC	CASSVVGVLDEQFF
TRBD1	TRBJ1-4	once	TRBV19	TGTGCCAGTAGCAAAGGGACAGTCCGCAATGAAAAACTGTTTTTT	CASSKGTVRNEKLFF
TRBD1	TRBJ2-1	-	TRBV4-2	TGTGCCAGCAGGGCTTCGGGACAGTTCTACAATGAGCAGTTCTTC	CASRASGQFYNEQFF
TRBD1	TRBJ2-7	-	TRBV19	TGTGCCAGTAGTCTACAGGGGGCCTACGAGCAGTACTTC	CASSLQGAYEQYF
TRBD1	TRBJ1-4	-	TRBV12-5	TGTGCTAGTGGTCTGGGACAGGGGGGAAATGAAAAACTGTTTTTT	CASGLGQGGNEKLFF
TRBD1	TRBJ1-4	once	TRBV19	TGTGCCAGTAGTGGGACAGGGGGTGGAAAACTGTTTTTT	CASSGTGGGKLFF